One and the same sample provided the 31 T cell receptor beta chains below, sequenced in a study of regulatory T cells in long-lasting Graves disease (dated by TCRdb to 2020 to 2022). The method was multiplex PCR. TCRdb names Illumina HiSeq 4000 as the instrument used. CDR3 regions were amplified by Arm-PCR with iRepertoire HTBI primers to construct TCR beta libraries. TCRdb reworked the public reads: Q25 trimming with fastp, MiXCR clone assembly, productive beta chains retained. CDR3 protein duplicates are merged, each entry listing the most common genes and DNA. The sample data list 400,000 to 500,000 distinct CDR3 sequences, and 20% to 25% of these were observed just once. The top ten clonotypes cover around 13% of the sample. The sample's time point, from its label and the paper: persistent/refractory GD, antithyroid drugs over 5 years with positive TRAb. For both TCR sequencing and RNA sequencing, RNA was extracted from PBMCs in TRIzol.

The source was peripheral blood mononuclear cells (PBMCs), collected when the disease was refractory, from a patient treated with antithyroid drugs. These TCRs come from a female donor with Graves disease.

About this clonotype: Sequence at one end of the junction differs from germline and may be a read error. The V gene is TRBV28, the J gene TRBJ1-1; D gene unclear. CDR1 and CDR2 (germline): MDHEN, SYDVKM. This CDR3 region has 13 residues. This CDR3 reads CASNLPQNTEAFF. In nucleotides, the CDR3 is TGTGCTAGCAATTTACCACAGAACACTGAAGCTTTCTTT.

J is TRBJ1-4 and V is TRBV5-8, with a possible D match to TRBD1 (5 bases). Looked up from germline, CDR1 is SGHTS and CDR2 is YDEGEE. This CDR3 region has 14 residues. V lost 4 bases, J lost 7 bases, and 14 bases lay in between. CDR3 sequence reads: CASSTGRDGEKLFF. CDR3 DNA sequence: TGTGCCAGCAGCACAGGACGGGACGGTGAAAAACTGTTTTTT.

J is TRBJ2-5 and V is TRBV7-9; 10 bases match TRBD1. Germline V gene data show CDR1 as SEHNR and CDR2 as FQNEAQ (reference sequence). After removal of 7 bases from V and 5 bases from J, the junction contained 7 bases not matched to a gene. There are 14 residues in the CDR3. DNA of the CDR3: TGTGCCAGCAACCCGACAGGGGGCCATGAGACCCAGTACTTC. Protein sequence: CASNPTGGHETQYF.

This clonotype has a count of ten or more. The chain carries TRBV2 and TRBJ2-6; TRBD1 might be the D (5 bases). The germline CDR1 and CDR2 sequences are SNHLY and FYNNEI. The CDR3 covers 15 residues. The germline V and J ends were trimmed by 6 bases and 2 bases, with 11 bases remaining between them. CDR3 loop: CASRKDTTGANVLTF. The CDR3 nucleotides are TGTGCCAGCAGGAAGGACACGACTGGGGCCAACGTCCTGACTTTC.

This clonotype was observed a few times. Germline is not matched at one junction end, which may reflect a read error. CDR3 DNA: TGTGCCAGCAGTCAGGGGAACACTGAAACTTTCTTT. It specifies CASSQGNTETFF. V is TRBV6-1 and J is TRBJ1-1, with D possibly being TRBD1 (6 bases). CDR1 is MNHNS and CDR2 is SASEGT in the germline V gene. The CDR3 extends over 12 amino acids.

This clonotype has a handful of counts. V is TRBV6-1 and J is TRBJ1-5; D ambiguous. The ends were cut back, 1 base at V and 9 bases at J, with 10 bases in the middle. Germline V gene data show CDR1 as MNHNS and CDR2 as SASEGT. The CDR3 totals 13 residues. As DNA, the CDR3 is TGTGCCAGCAGTGAAGGTGTGGACTCGCCCCAGCATTTT. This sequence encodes CASSEGVDSPQHF.

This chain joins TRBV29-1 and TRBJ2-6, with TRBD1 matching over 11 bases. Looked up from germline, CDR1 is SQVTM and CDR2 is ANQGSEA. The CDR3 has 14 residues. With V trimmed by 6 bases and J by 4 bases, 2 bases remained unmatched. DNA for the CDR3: TGCAGCGTAGGACAGGGGGCAGGGGCCAACGTCCTGACTTTC. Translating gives CSVGQGAGANVLTF. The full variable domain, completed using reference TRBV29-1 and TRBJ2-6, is SAVISQKPSRDICQRGTSLTIQCQVDSQVTMMFWYRQQPGQSLTLIATANQGSEATYESGFVIDKFPISRPNLTFSTLTVSNMSPEDSSIYLCSVGQGAGANVLTFGAGSRLTVL.

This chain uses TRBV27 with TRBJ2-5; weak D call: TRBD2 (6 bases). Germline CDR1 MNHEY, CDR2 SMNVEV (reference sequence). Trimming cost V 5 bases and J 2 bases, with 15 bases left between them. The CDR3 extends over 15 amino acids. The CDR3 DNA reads TGTGCCAGCAGTGCACAAGGGACTTATCAAGAGACCCAGTACTTC. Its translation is CASSAQGTYQETQYF.

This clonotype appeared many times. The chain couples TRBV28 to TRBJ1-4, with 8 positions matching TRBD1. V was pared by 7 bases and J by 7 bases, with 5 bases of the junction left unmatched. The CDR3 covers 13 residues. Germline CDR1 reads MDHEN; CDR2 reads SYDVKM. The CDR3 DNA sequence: TGTGCCAGCAACGGACAGGGAGGTGAAAAACTGTTTTTT. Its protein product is CASNGQGGEKLFF.

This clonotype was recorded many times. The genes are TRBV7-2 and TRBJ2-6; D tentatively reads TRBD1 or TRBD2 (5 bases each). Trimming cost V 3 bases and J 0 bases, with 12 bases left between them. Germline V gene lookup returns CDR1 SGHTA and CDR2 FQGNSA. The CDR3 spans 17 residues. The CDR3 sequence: CASSFGTVTSGANVLTF. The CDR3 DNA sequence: TGTGCCAGCAGCTTCGGGACCGTGACCTCTGGGGCCAACGTCCTGACTTTC.

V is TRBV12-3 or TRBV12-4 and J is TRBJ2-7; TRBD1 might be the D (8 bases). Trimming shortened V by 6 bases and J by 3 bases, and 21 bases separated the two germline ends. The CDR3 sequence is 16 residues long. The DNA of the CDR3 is TGTGCCAGCAGGGCAGGGGGCCGGGGACTATTCTACGAGCAGTACTTC. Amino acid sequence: CASRAGGRGLFYEQYF.

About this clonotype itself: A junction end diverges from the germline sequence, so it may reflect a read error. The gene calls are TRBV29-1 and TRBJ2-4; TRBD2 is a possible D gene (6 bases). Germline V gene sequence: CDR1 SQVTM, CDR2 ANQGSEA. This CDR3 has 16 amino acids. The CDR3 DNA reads TGCAGCGCTGAAGATCCCCGCGGGGAGGTCAAAAACATTCAGTACTTC. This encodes CSAEDPRGEVKNIQYF.

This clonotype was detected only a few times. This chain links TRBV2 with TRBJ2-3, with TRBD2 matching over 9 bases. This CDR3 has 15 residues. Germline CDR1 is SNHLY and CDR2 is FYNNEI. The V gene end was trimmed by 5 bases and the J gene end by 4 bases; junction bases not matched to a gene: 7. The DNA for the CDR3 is TGTGCCAGCAGTCCCATAGCGGGGGACGCAGATACGCAGTATTTT. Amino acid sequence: CASSPIAGDADTQYF.

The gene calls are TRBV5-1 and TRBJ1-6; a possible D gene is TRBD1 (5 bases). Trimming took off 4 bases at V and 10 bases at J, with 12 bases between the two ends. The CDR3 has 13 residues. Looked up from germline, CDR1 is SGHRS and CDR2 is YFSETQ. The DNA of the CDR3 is TGCGCCAGCAGCCTAGCAGGGTTCTCACCCCTCCACTTT. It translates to CASSLAGFSPLHF.

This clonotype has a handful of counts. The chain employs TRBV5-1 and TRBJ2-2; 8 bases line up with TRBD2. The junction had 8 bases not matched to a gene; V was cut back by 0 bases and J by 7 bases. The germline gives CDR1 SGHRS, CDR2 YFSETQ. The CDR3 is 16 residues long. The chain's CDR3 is CASSLERGLRIGELFF. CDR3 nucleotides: TGCGCCAGCAGCTTGGAGCGGGGGCTTCGGATCGGGGAGCTGTTTTTT.

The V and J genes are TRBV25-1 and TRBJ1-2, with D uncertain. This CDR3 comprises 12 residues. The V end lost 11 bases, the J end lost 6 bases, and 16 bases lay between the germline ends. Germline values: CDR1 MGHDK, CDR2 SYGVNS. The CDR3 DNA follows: TGTGCCGAGGATTTAAGTAAGGATGGCTACACCTTC. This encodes CAEDLSKDGYTF.

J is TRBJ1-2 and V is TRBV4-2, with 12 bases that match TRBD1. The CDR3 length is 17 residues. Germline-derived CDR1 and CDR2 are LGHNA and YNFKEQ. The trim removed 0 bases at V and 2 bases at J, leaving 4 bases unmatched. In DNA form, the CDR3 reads TGTGCCAGCAGCCAAGAGGAGGGACAGGGGGCCAACTATGGCTACACCTTC. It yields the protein CASSQEEGQGANYGYTF.

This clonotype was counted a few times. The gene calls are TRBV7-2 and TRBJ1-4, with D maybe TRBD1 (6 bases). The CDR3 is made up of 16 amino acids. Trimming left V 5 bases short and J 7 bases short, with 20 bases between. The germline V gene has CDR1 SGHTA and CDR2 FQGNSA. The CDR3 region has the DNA TGTGCCAGCAGCGAACTAGGGGGGCAGGTCTTTGAAAAACTGTTTTTT. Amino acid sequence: CASSELGGQVFEKLFF.

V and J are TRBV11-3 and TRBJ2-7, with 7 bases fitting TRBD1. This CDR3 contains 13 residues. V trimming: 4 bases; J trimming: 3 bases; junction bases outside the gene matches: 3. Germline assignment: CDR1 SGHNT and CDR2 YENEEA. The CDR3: CASSSDRVYEQYF. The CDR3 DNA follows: TGTGCCAGCAGCTCCGACAGGGTCTACGAGCAGTACTTC.

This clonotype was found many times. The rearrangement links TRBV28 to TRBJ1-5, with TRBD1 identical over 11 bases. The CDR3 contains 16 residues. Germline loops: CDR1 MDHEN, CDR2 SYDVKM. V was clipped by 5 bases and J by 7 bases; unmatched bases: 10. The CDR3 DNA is TGTGCCAGCAGTGACCCCGGGACAGGGGGAATGCAGCCCCAGCATTTT. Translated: CASSDPGTGGMQPQHF.

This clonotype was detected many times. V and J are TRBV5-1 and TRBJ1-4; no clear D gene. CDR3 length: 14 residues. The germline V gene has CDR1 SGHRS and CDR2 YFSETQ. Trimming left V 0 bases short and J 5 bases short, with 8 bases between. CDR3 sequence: CASSLVDGNEKLFF. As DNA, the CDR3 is TGCGCCAGCAGCTTGGTTGACGGCAATGAAAAACTGTTTTTT.

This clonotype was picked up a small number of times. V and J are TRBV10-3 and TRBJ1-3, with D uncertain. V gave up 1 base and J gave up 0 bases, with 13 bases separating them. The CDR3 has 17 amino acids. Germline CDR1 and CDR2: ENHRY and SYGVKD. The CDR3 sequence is CAISEYGIPSSGNTIYF. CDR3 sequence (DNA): TGTGCCATCAGTGAGTATGGCATTCCCTCCTCTGGAAACACCATATATTTT.

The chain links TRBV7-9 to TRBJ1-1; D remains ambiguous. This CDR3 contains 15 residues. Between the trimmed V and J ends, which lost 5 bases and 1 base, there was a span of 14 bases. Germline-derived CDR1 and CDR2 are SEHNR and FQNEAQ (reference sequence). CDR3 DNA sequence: TGTGCCAGCAGCCCTTCAGCTTTTGAGAACACTGAAGCTTTCTTT. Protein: CASSPSAFENTEAFF.

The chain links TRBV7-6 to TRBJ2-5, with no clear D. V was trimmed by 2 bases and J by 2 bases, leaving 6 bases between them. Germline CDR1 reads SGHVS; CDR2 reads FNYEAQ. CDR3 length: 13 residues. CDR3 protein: CASSLMIQETQYF. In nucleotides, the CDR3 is TGTGCCAGCAGCTTAATGATACAAGAGACCCAGTACTTC.

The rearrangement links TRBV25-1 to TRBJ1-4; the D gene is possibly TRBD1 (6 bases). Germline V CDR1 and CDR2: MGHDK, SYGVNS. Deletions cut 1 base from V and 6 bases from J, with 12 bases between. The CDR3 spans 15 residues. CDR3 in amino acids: CASSEFWGLYEKLFF. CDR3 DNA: TGTGCCAGCAGTGAATTTTGGGGGCTCTATGAAAAACTGTTTTTT.

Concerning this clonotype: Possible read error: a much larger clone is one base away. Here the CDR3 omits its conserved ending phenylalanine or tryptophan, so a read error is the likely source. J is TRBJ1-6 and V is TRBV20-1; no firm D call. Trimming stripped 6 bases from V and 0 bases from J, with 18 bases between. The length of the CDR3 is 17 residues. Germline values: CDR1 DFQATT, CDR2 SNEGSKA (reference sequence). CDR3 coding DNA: TGCAGTGCCGCACGCCCGGTTGTCAGCTCCTATAATTCACCCCTCCACTCT. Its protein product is CSAARPVVSSYNSPLHS.

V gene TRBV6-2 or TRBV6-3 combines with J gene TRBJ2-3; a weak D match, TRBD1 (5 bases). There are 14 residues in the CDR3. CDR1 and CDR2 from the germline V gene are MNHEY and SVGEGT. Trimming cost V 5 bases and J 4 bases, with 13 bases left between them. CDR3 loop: CASSERWGADTQYF. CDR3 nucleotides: TGTGCCAGCAGTGAACGATGGGGCGCAGATACGCAGTATTTT.

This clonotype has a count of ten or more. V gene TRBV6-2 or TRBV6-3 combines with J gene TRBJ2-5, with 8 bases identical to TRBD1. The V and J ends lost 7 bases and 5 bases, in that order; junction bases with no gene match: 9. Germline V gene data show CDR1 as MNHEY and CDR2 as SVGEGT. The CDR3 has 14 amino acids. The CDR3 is CASTPTGVRETQYF. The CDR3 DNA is TGTGCCAGCACCCCGACAGGGGTTAGGGAGACCCAGTACTTC.

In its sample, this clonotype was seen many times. The DNA for the CDR3 is TGTGCCAGCAGCCAAGCCCCCAGTCTGCAGACCCAGTACTTC. The encoded protein is CASSQAPSLQTQYF. The V and J genes are TRBV3-1 and TRBJ2-5, with D hard to call. The CDR3 sequence is 14 residues long. CDR1 LGHDT and CDR2 YNNKEL come from the germline V gene (reference sequence). V was clipped by 1 base and J by 6 bases, with 12 bases between them.

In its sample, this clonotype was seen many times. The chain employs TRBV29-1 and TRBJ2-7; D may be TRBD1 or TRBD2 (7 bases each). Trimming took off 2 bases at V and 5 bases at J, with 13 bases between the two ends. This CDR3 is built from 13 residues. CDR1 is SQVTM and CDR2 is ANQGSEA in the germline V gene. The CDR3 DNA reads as TGCAGCGTTGAACTGGGGGGGACAGACGAGCAGTACTTC. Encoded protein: CSVELGGTDEQYF.

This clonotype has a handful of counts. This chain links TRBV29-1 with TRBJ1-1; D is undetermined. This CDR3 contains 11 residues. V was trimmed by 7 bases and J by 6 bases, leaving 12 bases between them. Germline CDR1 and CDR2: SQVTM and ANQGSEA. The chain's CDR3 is CSATVPAEAFF. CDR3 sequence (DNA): TGCAGCGCCACAGTTCCCGCTGAAGCTTTCTTT.